This TCR beta chain was identified during a study of blood T cell repertoires in COVID-19. Turning to the study itself: Spain, Italy and the United States supplied samples that represented acute and convalescent COVID-19. From T cells, B-cell-depleted T cells, or PBMCs came the material, which was cDNA or gDNA.

CDR3 length equals 16 residues. Original methodology: Counts of nucleated cells, estimated from reference gene primer amplification, were obtained. Only in-frame clones appear in the TCRdb table, and some are missing; sequencing was by immunoSEQ multiplex PCR. D and trimming were read from the DNA, whereas the V and J calls and clone size are those reported in that table. The sample includes about 200,000 clones, roughly 82% of them seen just once. This TCR was recovered from a human donor in a cohort sampled during active COVID-19. The sequencing input was peripheral blood. The V and J genes are TRBV21-1 and TRBJ2-7; TRBD2 reflects the table's D call only, with no check against the DNA. TRBV21-1 is described as a pseudogene. Written as DNA, the CDR3 is TGTGCCAGCAGCAATCGAATAGCGGGATGCTGCTCCGAGCAGTACTTC. It encodes CASSNRIAGCCSEQYF.